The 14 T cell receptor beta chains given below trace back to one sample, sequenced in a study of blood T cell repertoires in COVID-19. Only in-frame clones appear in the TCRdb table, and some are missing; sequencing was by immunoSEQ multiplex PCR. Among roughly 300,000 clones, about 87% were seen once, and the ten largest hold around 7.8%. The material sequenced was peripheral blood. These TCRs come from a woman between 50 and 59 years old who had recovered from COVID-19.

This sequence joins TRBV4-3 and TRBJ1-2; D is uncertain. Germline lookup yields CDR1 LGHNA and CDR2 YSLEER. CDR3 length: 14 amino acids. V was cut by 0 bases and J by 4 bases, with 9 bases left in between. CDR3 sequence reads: CASSQDAGFYGYTF. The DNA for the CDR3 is TGCGCCAGCAGCCAAGATGCGGGGTTCTATGGCTACACCTTC.

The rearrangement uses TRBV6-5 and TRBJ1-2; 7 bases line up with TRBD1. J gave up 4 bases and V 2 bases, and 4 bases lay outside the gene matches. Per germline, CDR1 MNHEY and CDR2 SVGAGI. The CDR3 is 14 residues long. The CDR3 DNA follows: TGTGCCAGCAGTTACAAGGGGGCGAGCTATGGCTACACCTTC. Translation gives CASSYKGASYGYTF.

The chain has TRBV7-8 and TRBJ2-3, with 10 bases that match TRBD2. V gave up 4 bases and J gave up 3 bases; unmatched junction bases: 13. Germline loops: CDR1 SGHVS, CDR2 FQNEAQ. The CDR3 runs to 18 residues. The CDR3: CASSSPGTSAWGTDTQYF. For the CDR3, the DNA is TGTGCCAGCAGCTCCCCCGGGACTAGCGCATGGGGTACAGATACGCAGTATTTT.

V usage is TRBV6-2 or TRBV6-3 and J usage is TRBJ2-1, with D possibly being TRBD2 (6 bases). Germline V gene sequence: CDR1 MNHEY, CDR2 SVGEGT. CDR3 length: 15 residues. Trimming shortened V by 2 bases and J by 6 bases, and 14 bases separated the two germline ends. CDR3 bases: TGTGCCAGCAGTTACGGGCGGGGCGTACGCAATGAGCAGTTCTTC. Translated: CASSYGRGVRNEQFF.

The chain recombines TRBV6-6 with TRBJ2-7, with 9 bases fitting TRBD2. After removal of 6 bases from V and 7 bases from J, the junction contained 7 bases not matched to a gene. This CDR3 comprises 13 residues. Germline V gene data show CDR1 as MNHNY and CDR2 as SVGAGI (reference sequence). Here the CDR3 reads CASSPTSGGEQYF. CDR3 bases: TGTGCCAGCAGCCCGACTAGCGGAGGAGAGCAGTACTTC.

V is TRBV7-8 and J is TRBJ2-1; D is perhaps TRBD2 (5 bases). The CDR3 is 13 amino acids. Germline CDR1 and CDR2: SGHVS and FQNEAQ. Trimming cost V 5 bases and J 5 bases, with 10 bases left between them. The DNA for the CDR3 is TGTGCCAGCAGCGTGGACGGGAACAATGAGCAGTTCTTC. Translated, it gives CASSVDGNNEQFF.

In DNA, the CDR3 is TGTGCCAGCAGCTTAGTTGAGACTATGGCCCATGAGCAGTTCTTC. Protein: CASSLVETMAHEQFF. This chain links TRBV7-2 with TRBJ2-1, with D maybe TRBD2 (5 bases). V lost 1 base to trimming and J lost 8 bases, with 15 bases between them. Germline values: CDR1 SGHTA, CDR2 FQGNSA. CDR3 length: 15 amino acids.

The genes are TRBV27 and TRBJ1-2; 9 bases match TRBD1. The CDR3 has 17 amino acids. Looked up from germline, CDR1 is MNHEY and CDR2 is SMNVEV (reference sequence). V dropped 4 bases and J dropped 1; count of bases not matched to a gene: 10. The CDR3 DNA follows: TGTGCCAGCAGTTCGACACCCCGGACAGGGGTTAACTATGGCTACACCTTC. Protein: CASSSTPRTGVNYGYTF.

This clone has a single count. CDR3 nucleotides: TGTGCCAGCAGTCAGGGACTAGCGTCCTACAATGAGCAGTTCTTC. Translating gives CASSQGLASYNEQFF. The rearrangement joins TRBV6-5 to TRBJ2-1; TRBD2 matches 10 bases. Germline V gives CDR1 MNHEY, CDR2 SVGAGI. J was trimmed by 1 base and V by 5 bases; bases with no gene match: 2. CDR3 length: 15 amino acids.

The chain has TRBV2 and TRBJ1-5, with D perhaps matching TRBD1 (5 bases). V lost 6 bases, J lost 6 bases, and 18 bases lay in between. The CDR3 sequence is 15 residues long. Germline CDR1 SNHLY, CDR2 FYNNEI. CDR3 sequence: CASSPDSLLSQPQHF. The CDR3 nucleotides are TGTGCCAGCAGCCCCGACAGTCTCCTCTCTCAGCCCCAGCATTTT.

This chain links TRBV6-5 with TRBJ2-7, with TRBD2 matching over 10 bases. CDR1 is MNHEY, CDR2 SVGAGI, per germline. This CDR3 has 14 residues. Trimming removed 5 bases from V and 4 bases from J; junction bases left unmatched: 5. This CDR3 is CASSRTSGLYEQYF. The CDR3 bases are TGTGCCAGCAGTAGGACTAGCGGCCTATACGAGCAGTACTTC.

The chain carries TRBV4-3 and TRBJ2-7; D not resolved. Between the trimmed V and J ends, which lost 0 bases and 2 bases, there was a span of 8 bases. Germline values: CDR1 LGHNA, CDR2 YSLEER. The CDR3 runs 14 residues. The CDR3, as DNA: TGCGCCAGCAGCCAAGATCTCCCCCCCTACGAGCAGTACTTC. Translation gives CASSQDLPPYEQYF.

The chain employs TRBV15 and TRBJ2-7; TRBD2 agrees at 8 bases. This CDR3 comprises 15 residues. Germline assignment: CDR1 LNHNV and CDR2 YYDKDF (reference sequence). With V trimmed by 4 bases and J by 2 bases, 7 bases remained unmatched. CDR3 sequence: CATSTPSGGTYEQYF. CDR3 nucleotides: TGTGCCACCAGCACCCCCAGCGGGGGAACCTACGAGCAGTACTTC.

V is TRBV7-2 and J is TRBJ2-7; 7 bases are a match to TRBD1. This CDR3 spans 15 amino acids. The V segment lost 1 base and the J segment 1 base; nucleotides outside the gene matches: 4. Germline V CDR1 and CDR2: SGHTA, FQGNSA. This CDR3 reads CASSLESQGSYEQYF. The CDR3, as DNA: TGTGCCAGCAGCTTAGAGTCACAGGGGTCCTACGAGCAGTACTTC. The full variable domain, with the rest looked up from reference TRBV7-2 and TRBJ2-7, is GAGVSQSPSNKVTEKGKDVELRCDPISGHTALYWYRQSLGQGLEFLIYFQGNSAPDKSGLPSDRFSAERTGGSVSTLTIQRTQQEDSAVYLCASSLESQGSYEQYFGPGTRLTVT.